This T cell receptor beta chain was recovered during a study of cytomegalovirus exposure and HLA in healthy donors. Concerning this clone: What it recognizes is unknown.

Study results and caveats: Several of the most significant clusters appeared linked to common viral pathogens, based on a later analysis.

This CDR3 has 13 amino acids. Trimming shortened V by 1 base and J by 5 bases, and 9 bases separated the two germline ends. The germline gives CDR1 SGHNT, CDR2 YYREEE (reference sequence). The PCR was carried out with 60 Vbeta primers and 13 Jbeta primers. Assay: immunoSEQ multiplex PCR; the TCRdb copy retains only in-frame clones and omits some. The sample gives some 150,000 clones, roughly 81% of which show up once; approximately 13% is in the top ten. The chain uses TRBV5-4 and TRBJ2-5; D is perhaps TRBD2 (5 bases). The sequence was collected from a woman aged 50 to 60 in good health and CMV-seronegative. Sequencing was carried out using PBMCs. CDR3 sequence reads: CASSLRGLETQYF. In nucleotides, the CDR3 is TGTGCCAGCAGCTTGCGCGGGTTGGAGACCCAGTACTTC. Complete variable domain (other parts from reference TRBV5-4 and TRBJ2-5): ETGVTQSPTHLIKTRGQQVTLRCSSQSGHNTVSWYQQALGQGPQFIFQYYREEENGRGNFPPRFSGLQFPNYSSELNVNALELDDSALYLCASSLRGLETQYFGPGTRLLVL.